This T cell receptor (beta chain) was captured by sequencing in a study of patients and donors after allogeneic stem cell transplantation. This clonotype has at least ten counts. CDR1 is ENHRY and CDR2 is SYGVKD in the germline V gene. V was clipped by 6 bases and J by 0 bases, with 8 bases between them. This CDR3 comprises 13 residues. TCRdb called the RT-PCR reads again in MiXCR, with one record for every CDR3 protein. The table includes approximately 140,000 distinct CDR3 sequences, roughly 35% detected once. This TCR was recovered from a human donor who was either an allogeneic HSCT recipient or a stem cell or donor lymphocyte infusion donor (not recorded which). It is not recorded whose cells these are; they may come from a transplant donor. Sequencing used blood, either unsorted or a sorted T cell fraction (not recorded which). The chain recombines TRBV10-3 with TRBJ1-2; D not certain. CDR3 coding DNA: TGTGCCATCAGGCAAGATGCTAACTATGGCTACACCTTC. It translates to CAIRQDANYGYTF.